These T cell receptor beta chains were read from a single sample in a study of blood T cell repertoires in COVID-19. Profiling relied on immunoSEQ multiplex PCR, and the TCRdb table lists in-frame clones only, not all of them. The sample lists about 490,000 clones, approximately 85% occurring once. The sample comprised peripheral blood. These receptors all come from a human donor in a cohort sampled during active COVID-19. Both conserved end residues are part of each CDR3. The order of the fields is CDR3 DNA, CDR3 protein, clone size, V gene, CDR3 length, D gene, J gene. D genes are given only for firm matches. Clone size is shown for a subset of rows, as once, few, many or a class of expanded clone.

DNA: TGTGCCAGCAGTTTACGACTGTCGAGCTCTGGAAACACCATATATTTT; CDR3: CASSLRLSSSGNTIYF; size: once; V: TRBV6-5; length: 16; D: -; J: TRBJ1-3
DNA: TGTGCCAGCAGCCCGAATCAGCCCCAGCATTTT; CDR3: CASSPNQPQHF; size: few; V: TRBV3-1/TRBV3-2; length: 11; D: -; J: TRBJ1-5
DNA: TGTGCCAGCAGCCAACTCGCGAATGAGCAGTTCTTC; CDR3: CASSQLANEQFF; size: -; V: TRBV3-1/TRBV3-2; length: 12; D: -; J: TRBJ2-1
DNA: TGTGCCACCAGTGACTCCAGCGGGAGCTCCTACAATGAGCAGTTCTTC; CDR3: CATSDSSGSSYNEQFF; size: -; V: TRBV24-1; length: 16; D: TRBD2; J: TRBJ2-1
DNA: TGTGCCAGCGGGAGACCCACCGGGACAGGGAGAGAAAAACTGTTTTTT; CDR3: CASGRPTGTGREKLFF; size: once; V: TRBV28; length: 16; D: TRBD1; J: TRBJ1-4
DNA: TGTGCCAGCAGCCTTACAGGGGCATCCTACGAGCAGTACTTC; CDR3: CASSLTGASYEQYF; size: -; V: TRBV7-9; length: 14; D: TRBD1; J: TRBJ2-7
DNA: TGCGCCAGCAGCCCCGGGACTAGCGGGAGAGCAGATACGCAGTATTTT; CDR3: CASSPGTSGRADTQYF; size: -; V: TRBV5-1; length: 16; D: TRBD2; J: TRBJ2-3
DNA: TGTGCCAGCACAGAGGGATCGGGCCCCCAGCATTTT; CDR3: CASTEGSGPQHF; size: -; V: TRBV2; length: 12; D: -; J: TRBJ1-5
DNA: TGTGCCAGCATGGGGGGCTACAATGAGCAGTTCTTC; CDR3: CASMGGYNEQFF; size: -; V: TRBV12-3/TRBV12-4; length: 12; D: -; J: TRBJ2-1
DNA: TGTGCCAGTAGTTCCTCCGGGAGGGGCGAGCAGTACTTC; CDR3: CASSSSGRGEQYF; size: -; V: TRBV19; length: 13; D: TRBD2; J: TRBJ2-7
DNA: TGTGCCAGCTCACCTCGGACTAGCGCGAACACCGGGGAGCTGTTTTTT; CDR3: CASSPRTSANTGELFF; size: -; V: TRBV18; length: 16; D: TRBD2; J: TRBJ2-2
DNA: TGTGCCAGCAGCCTTGGGGCAAGCGGGGCCCTCACAGATACGCAGTATTTT; CDR3: CASSLGASGALTDTQYF; size: -; V: TRBV7-3; length: 17; D: TRBD2; J: TRBJ2-3
DNA: TGTGCCAGCAGTCGCGTAGCATCAGATACGCAGTATTTT; CDR3: CASSRVASDTQYF; size: -; V: TRBV7-2; length: 13; D: -; J: TRBJ2-3
DNA: TGTGCCAGCACCTCGGGACTAGAAGCCTACGAGCAGTACTTC; CDR3: CASTSGLEAYEQYF; size: -; V: TRBV6-5; length: 14; D: TRBD2; J: TRBJ2-7
DNA: TGTGCCAGCAGCTTAGACGGGAGATCCTACGAGCAGTACTTC; CDR3: CASSLDGRSYEQYF; size: -; V: TRBV7-2; length: 14; D: -; J: TRBJ2-7
DNA: TGTGCCAGCAGTCCTCACCGGGTTGACAGCATTCAGTACTTC; CDR3: CASSPHRVDSIQYF; size: -; V: TRBV7-2; length: 14; D: -; J: TRBJ2-4
DNA: TGTGCCAGCAGTTTTTCTACTAGCGGGAGTAGGAATGAGCAGTTCTTC; CDR3: CASSFSTSGSRNEQFF; size: -; V: TRBV28; length: 16; D: TRBD2; J: TRBJ2-1
DNA: TGTGCCAGCAGTGGAACTCAGGGGGCGGGCGAGCAGTACTTC; CDR3: CASSGTQGAGEQYF; size: -; V: TRBV2; length: 14; D: TRBD1; J: TRBJ2-7
DNA: TGTGCCAGCAGCTTGGGAAACAGGGGATCCTACAATGAGCAGTTCTTC; CDR3: CASSLGNRGSYNEQFF; size: -; V: TRBV5-4; length: 16; D: TRBD1; J: TRBJ2-1
DNA: TGTGCCAGCAGGCCGGGACTAGCGGGAGAATACAATGAGCAGTTCTTC; CDR3: CASRPGLAGEYNEQFF; size: -; V: TRBV2; length: 16; D: TRBD2; J: TRBJ2-1
DNA: TGTGCCAGCAGCTTAGTGGGTTCAGGGGGCTACACCTTC; CDR3: CASSLVGSGGYTF; size: -; V: TRBV7-9; length: 13; D: -; J: TRBJ1-2
DNA: TGTGCCAGCAGCTCAAGGAGGACAGGGTCGAACACCGGGGAGCTGTTTTTT; CDR3: CASSSRRTGSNTGELFF; size: -; V: TRBV11-2; length: 17; D: TRBD1; J: TRBJ2-2